This T cell receptor beta chain is from a study of shared clonotypes between healthy human individuals. In the case of this clone: What it binds is not known.

Repertoires were generated with immunoSEQ multiplex PCR, while TCRdb's copy carries only in-frame clones and drops some. The repertoire holds more than 500,000 clones, with approximately 95% as singletons. Recent acute infections and vaccinations were absent in the healthy HIV-negative adult donors. A split of CD4+ cells into CD45RA+ naive and CD45RA-negative memory subsets was performed. V was trimmed by 4 bases and J by 4 bases, leaving 17 bases between them. The CDR3 is made up of 15 amino acids. The germline V gene has CDR1 SGHRS and CDR2 YFSETQ. General study points: Generation of non-shared clonotypes was less probable than generation of clonotypes shared by all four donors. Memory subsets generally showed smaller estimated richness than naive subsets did.

The V call is TRBV5-1, the J call TRBJ1-1; maybe TRBD1 (6 bases). The sequence was obtained from a woman in her 30s in good health. Sequenced material: naive CD4+ T cells sorted from blood. Subset in this sample: CD45RA+ positively selected. CDR3: CASSPRQAPGTEAFF. Here the CDR3 DNA reads TGCGCCAGCAGCCCTAGACAGGCCCCAGGCACTGAAGCTTTCTTT.